This TCR beta chain is drawn from a study of T cell repertoires in cytomegalovirus infection. About the research overall: CMV infection and matching HLA type were both indicated by public TCR beta signatures.

This clonotype has just a few counts. Its antigen is unidentified. Study-wide results and caveats: Clonotype analysis showed dominance of the ex vivo response by HLA-C-restricted CMV-specific TCR beta clonotypes. Identification of carriers of CMV plus the relevant HLA was achieved through cumulative public TCR beta family frequency.

The V end lost 5 bases, the J end lost 2 bases, and 18 bases lay between the germline ends. Looked up from germline, CDR1 is SEHNR and CDR2 is FQNEAQ (reference sequence). This CDR3 region has 16 residues. From the reads, TCRdb called clonotypes with MiXCR, one entry per CDR3 protein. Of a few hundred thousand distinct CDR3 sequences listed, about a quarter are singletons. This chain connects TRBV7-9 to TRBJ1-1; perhaps TRBD1 as D (5 bases). Sequencing was performed on PBMCs. The receptor was isolated from a human donor in good health (CMV status not recorded). Some clones in this sample may be carry-over from other donors' samples. This CDR3 reads CASSPRLGEGNTEAFF. The CDR3 coding sequence is TGTGCCAGCAGCCCCAGGTTAGGGGAGGGCAACACTGAAGCTTTCTTT. The full variable domain, its missing parts supplied by reference TRBV7-9 and TRBJ1-1, is DTGVSQNPRHKITKRGQNVTFRCDPISEHNRLYWYRQTLGQGPEFLTYFQNEAQLEKSRLLSDRFSAERPKGSFSTLEIQRTEQGDSAMYLCASSPRLGEGNTEAFFGQGTRLTVV.